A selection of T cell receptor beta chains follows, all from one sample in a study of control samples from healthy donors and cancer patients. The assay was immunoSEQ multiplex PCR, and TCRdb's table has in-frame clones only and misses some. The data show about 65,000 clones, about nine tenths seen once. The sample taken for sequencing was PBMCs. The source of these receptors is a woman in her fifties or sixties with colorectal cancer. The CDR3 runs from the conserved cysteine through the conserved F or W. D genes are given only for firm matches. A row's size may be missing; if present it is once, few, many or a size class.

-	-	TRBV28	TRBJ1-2	CASSGDILNYGYTF	TGTGCCAGCAGTGGGGACATACTTAACTATGGCTACACCTTC
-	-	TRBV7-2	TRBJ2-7	CASSLLFGREQYF	TGTGCCAGCAGCTTATTGTTTGGGCGGGAGCAGTACTTC
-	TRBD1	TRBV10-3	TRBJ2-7	CAIRGDRGPYEQYF	TGTGCCATCAGGGGTGACAGGGGGCCCTACGAGCAGTACTTC
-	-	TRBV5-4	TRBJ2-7	CASSLGGGSGRSYEQYF	TGTGCCAGCAGCTTAGGTGGGGGGTCAGGGCGTTCCTACGAGCAGTACTTC
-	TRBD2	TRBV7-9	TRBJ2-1	CASSRSVAGIYNEQFF	TGTGCCAGCAGCCGAAGCGTAGCGGGGATATACAATGAGCAGTTCTTC
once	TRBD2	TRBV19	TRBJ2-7	CASSILTSGTKSYEQYF	TGTGCCAGTAGTATTCTGACTAGCGGGACCAAATCCTACGAGCAGTACTTC
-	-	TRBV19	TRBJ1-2	CASSDIAGRSDYGYTF	TGTGCCAGTAGCGATATAGCCGGGAGGTCGGACTATGGCTACACCTTC
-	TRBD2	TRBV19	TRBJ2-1	CASSKGSGAQRNEQFF	TGTGCCAGTAGCAAAGGAAGCGGGGCTCAACGCAATGAGCAGTTCTTC
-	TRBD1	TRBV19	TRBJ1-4	CASSMGTGRREKLFF	TGTGCCAGTAGTATGGGGACAGGGAGGCGTGAAAAACTGTTTTTT
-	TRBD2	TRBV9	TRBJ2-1	CASSTSGRTYYNEQFF	TGTGCCAGCAGCACCAGCGGGAGGACTTACTACAATGAGCAGTTCTTC
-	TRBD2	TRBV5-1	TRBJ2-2	CASSPLARGANTGELFF	TGCGCCAGCAGCCCCCTGGCGCGGGGGGCCAACACCGGGGAGCTGTTTTTT
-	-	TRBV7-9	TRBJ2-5	CASSLAGGETQYF	TGTGCCAGCAGCTTAGCTGGGGGAGAGACCCAGTACTTC
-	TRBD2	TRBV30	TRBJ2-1	CAWTRTSGSYNEQFF	TGTGCCTGGACCCGGACTAGCGGGAGTTACAATGAGCAGTTCTTC
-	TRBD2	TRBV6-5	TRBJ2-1	CASSGGVYNEQFF	TGTGCCAGCAGCGGGGGGGTCTACAATGAGCAGTTCTTC
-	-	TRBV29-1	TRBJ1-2	CSVDSYGYTF	TGCAGCGTTGACAGCTATGGCTACACCTTC
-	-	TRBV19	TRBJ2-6	CASSMWESSGANVLTF	TGTGCCAGTAGTATGTGGGAGAGCTCTGGGGCCAACGTCCTGACTTTC
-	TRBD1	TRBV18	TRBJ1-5	CASSPGQGETQPQHF	TGTGCCAGCTCGCCAGGACAGGGCGAGACTCAGCCCCAGCATTTT
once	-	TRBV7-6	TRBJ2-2	CASSIGIGRGGELFF	TGTGCCAGCAGCATTGGGATAGGACGGGGAGGGGAGCTGTTTTTT
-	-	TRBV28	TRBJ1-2	CASSSVGTANYGYTF	TGTGCCAGCAGTTCAGTGGGCACAGCTAACTATGGCTACACCTTC
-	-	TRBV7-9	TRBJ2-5	CASRNWGSGISRETQYF	TGTGCCAGCAGAAATTGGGGGTCTGGAATATCGCGGGAGACCCAGTACTTC
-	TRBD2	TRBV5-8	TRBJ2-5	CASSTRGGSETQYF	TGTGCCAGCAGCACCCGGGGGGGTTCCGAGACCCAGTACTTC
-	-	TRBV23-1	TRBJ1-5	CATDWGNQPQHF	TGCGCCACCGACTGGGGCAATCAGCCCCAGCATTTT
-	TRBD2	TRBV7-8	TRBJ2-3	CASSLIGLATDTQYF	TGTGCCAGCAGCTTAATAGGACTAGCGACAGATACGCAGTATTTT
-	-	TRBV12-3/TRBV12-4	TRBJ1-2	CASTYTGRRGYTF	TGTGCCAGCACCTACACAGGGCGGCGTGGCTACACCTTC
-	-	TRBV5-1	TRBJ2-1	CASGRHEFGNEQFF	TGCGCCAGCGGCAGACACGAATTCGGCAATGAGCAGTTCTTC
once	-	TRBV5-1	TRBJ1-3	CASSLDRAGRDTIYF	TGCGCCAGCAGCTTGGATAGGGCAGGGAGAGACACCATATATTTT
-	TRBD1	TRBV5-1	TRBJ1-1	CASSLVGFTGQVINTEAFF	TGCGCCAGCAGCCTAGTCGGTTTTACGGGACAGGTAATAAACACTGAAGCTTTCTTT
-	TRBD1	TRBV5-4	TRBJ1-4	CASSVRQGAGEKLFF	TGTGCCAGCAGCGTAAGACAGGGGGCGGGTGAAAAACTGTTTTTT
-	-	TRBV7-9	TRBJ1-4	CASSLTNRQSSYEKLFF	TGTGCCAGCAGCCTCACAAACAGACAATCAAGCTATGAAAAACTGTTTTTT
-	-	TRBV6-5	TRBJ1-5	CASTLMYSNQPQHF	TGTGCCAGCACCCTGATGTATAGCAATCAGCCCCAGCATTTT
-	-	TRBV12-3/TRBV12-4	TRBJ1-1	CASSFYTEAFF	TGTGCCAGCAGTTTTTACACTGAAGCTTTCTTT
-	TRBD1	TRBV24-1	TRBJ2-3	CATSDSTGGPDTQYF	TGTGCCACCAGTGATTCTACAGGGGGCCCAGATACGCAGTATTTT
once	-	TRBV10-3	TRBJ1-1	CAISEQPNTEAFF	TGTGCCATCAGTGAACAGCCGAACACTGAAGCTTTCTTT
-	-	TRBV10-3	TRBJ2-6	CAISEFGPTGANVLTF	TGTGCCATCAGTGAGTTCGGTCCAACTGGGGCCAACGTCCTGACTTTC
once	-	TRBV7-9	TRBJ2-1	CASSDFRGYSNEQFF	TGTGCCAGTTCTGACTTCCGGGGCTACTCCAATGAGCAGTTCTTC
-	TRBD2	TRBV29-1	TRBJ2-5	CSVDERIAGVETQYF	TGCAGCGTTGATGAAAGAATAGCGGGAGTGGAGACCCAGTACTTC
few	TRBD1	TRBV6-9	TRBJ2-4	CASSCLGEVQGSF	TGTGCCAGCAGTTGCCTTGGAGAGGTACAGGGGAGCTTC
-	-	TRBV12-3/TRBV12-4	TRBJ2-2	CASSFTAAGELFF	TGTGCCAGCAGTTTTACGGCTGCCGGGGAGCTGTTTTTT
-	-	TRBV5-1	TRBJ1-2	CASSLGSNRNYGYTF	TGCGCCAGCAGCTTGGGGAGTAACAGGAACTATGGCTACACCTTC
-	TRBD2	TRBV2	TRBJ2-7	CASTSGYEQYF	TGTGCCAGTACTAGCGGTTACGAGCAGTACTTC
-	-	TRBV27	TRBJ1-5	CASSLSSRGRDQPQHF	TGTGCCAGCAGTTTATCCTCTAGGGGAAGGGATCAGCCCCAGCATTTT
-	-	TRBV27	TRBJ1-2	CASWSRENYGYTF	TGTGCCAGCTGGAGTCGAGAGAACTATGGCTACACCTTC
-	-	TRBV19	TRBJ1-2	CASSIEAGTYGYTF	TGTGCCAGTAGTATTGAGGCAGGGACCTATGGCTACACCTTC
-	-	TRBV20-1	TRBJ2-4	CSASGGPKNIQYF	TGCAGTGCTAGTGGTGGGCCCAAAAACATTCAGTACTTC
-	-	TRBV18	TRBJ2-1	CASSPRDNYNEQFF	TGTGCCAGCTCACCACGGGACAACTACAATGAGCAGTTCTTC
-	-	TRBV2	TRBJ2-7	CASSSAEVRYEQYF	TGTGCCAGCAGCTCCGCCGAGGTCCGCTACGAGCAGTACTTC
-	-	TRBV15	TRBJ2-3	CATSRDPPPSTDTQYF	TGTGCCACCAGCAGAGATCCCCCCCCTAGCACAGATACGCAGTATTTT
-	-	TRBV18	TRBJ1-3	CASSPPKGGEGNTIYF	TGTGCCAGCTCACCACCGAAGGGGGGGGAAGGAAACACCATATATTTT
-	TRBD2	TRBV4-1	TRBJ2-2	CASRRTSGPNTGELFF	TGCGCCAGCAGGCGGACTAGCGGGCCGAACACCGGGGAGCTGTTTTTT
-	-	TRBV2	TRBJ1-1	CASSVANTEAFF	TGTGCCAGCAGTGTGGCCAACACTGAAGCTTTCTTT
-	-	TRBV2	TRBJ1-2	CASIAPGQLYGYTF	TGTGCCAGCATTGCCCCGGGACAATTATATGGCTACACCTTC
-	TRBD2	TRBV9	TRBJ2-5	CASSGLAEETQYF	TGTGCCAGCAGCGGACTAGCGGAAGAGACCCAGTACTTC
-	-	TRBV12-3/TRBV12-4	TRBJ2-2	CASRPSVGELFF	TGTGCCAGCAGGCCGTCGGTCGGGGAGCTGTTTTTT
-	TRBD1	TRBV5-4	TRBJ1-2	CASSLDRGSPGYTF	TGTGCCAGCAGCTTGGACAGGGGATCCCCTGGCTACACCTTC
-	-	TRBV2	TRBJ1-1	CASQGGLKAFF	TGTGCCAGCCAGGGCGGACTAAAAGCTTTCTTT